These 4 T cell receptor beta chains came from one sample sequenced in a study of long-term antiretroviral therapy in people with HIV. Samples were assayed with immunoSEQ v3.0 at survey level. The assay was immunoSEQ multiplex PCR, and TCRdb's table has in-frame clones only and misses some. The data hold 45,000 or so clones, with about 94% observed a single time. Sequences were derived from unsorted PBMCs, sampled roughly 9.5 years after starting antiretroviral therapy. The source is a man between 25 and 39 years old with HIV.

The V gene is TRBV29-1, the J gene TRBJ2-1; the D gene is possibly TRBD1 (6 bases). The CDR3 length is 14 residues. Trimming stripped 4 bases from V and 1 base from J, with 11 bases between. Germline-derived CDR1 and CDR2 are SQVTM and ANQGSEA. The CDR3 DNA sequence: TGCAGCGTTGCTCGGGACACTTCCTACAATGAGCAGTTCTTC. Protein product: CSVARDTSYNEQFF.

The chain has TRBV6-1 and TRBJ1-5; D uncertain. V was shortened by 7 bases and J by 2 bases, with 6 bases between the two germline ends. Per the germline V gene, CDR1 is MNHNS and CDR2 is SASEGT. This CDR3 region has 12 residues. In nucleotides, the CDR3 is TGTGCCAGCAAGGCGGGCAATCAGCCCCAGCATTTT. Protein product: CASKAGNQPQHF.

The chain recombines TRBV27 with TRBJ2-5; 7 bases map to TRBD1. Losses at the gene ends were 6 bases for V and 2 bases for J; bases not matched to a gene: 3. The CDR3 is made up of 13 amino acids. CDR1 is MNHEY and CDR2 is SMNVEV in the germline V gene (reference sequence). CDR3 loop: CASRQTGQETQYF. In DNA, the CDR3 is TGTGCCAGCAGGCAGACAGGGCAAGAGACCCAGTACTTC.

This chain's CDR3 is CASRRQGAAGDTQYF. The CDR3 nucleotides read TGTGCCAGCAGAAGACAGGGGGCGGCGGGAGATACGCAGTATTTT. The chain combines TRBV5-8 with TRBJ2-3; TRBD1 aligns across 10 bases. The trim removed 5 bases at V and 5 bases at J, leaving 8 bases unmatched. This CDR3 is built from 15 residues. The germline CDR1 and CDR2 sequences are SGHTS and YDEGEE.